What follows is one T cell receptor beta chain and its context. The antigen it recognizes is unknown. Base qualities are missing; no much larger clone stands one base away. Preparation of the library involved the immunoSEQ multiplex PCR assay. DNA from the CD4+ T cells that had been cultured and isolated underwent TCR beta CDR3 sequencing. Per the authors' processing: Non-productive TCR sequences were removed, reads were trimmed to the CDR3 region, and CDR3s of at least 7 amino acids were retained. Antigen-specific clonotypes were identified using the MANAFEST web app by comparison of expansion in peptide wells against reference cultures. Positive clones required FDR<0.05 expansion versus reference and all other wells, odds ratio above 5, and frequency above 0.1% in two replicate wells. Cross-reactive clonotypes were defined as significantly expanded in SARS-CoV-2 spike wells and in at least one common cold coronavirus spike condition. Levenshtein distance calculated with the stringdist R package was used to assess CDR3 similarity, and unrooted trees were constructed with ape in R 3.6.1. The immuneACCESS repertoire file appears here via TCRdb, limited to in-frame rearrangements. These files lack a portion of the clones; in checked studies, under half of the deficit traces to unresolved V genes, and the cause of the others is not known. The V and J calls and the clone size are those of that table, but D and trimming were determined from the DNA. The sample has more than 20,000 clones on record, around 79% of them singletons. 15% to 20% of the sample is taken by the ten largest.

In the ViraFEST assay, PBMC were stimulated with viral peptide pools, and antigen-specific CD4+ T cell clonotypes were then identified by expansion using TCR sequencing. After more than nine days of culture, CD4+ T cells were isolated with the EasySep CD4+ T cell isolation kit. Convalescent patients had PCR-confirmed SARS-CoV-2 infection between March and December 2020, before Alpha, Beta and Delta variants emerged in the United States. Each well held 1.5 million to 2 million PBMC cultured in IMDM containing about 5.4% human AB serum, roughly 9.6 IU/ml IL-2 and gentamicin, along with around 9.4 ug/ml peptides. Half of the culture medium was replaced with fresh IL-2-containing medium on days 3 and 7. Each peptide stimulation condition was cultured in triplicate wells unless otherwise noted. PBMC were separated from whole blood using Ficoll-Paque Plus gradient centrifugation and were then either cryopreserved at -140C or used fresh. The spike proteins of SARS-CoV-2 and of the common cold coronaviruses HCoV-NL63, HCoV-OC43 and HCoV-229E were spanned by overlapping peptide pools. The QIAamp micro DNA kit was used to extract genomic DNA from the cultured CD4+ T cells.

The sample comes from a study of vaccination effects on CD4 cells after COVID-19 (dated by TCRdb to 2021 to 2024). Notes on the research overall: Each participant got two doses of an mRNA SARS-CoV-2 vaccine, either BNT162b2 or mRNA-1273. In both COVID-19 convalescent patients and infection-naive vaccine recipients, the study compared SARS-CoV-2 spike-specific CD4+ TCR repertoires from before mRNA vaccination with those from after it. The full study included 10 to 11 COVID-19 convalescent patients and a handful of SARS-CoV-2-naive healthy vaccine recipients. Pre-vaccine samples from a couple of convalescent patients were drawn 16 days and one week before the first dose, 142 and 148 days after COVID-19 diagnosis. The Oncomine TCR Beta short-read assay on an Illumina iSeq 100 was used to sequence cultures from other donors in the study.

CDR1 is given as GTSNPN and CDR2 as SVGIG, both from the germline V gene (reference sequence). The CDR3 measures 13 amino acids from cysteine to phenylalanine. The only DNA kept is the CDR3, 39 bases in frame from the first base. Relative to germline, V is 3 bases shorter and J is 8 bases shorter, with 13 bases between their ends. What the research found in general, with its limitations: Clones induced by infection and clones induced by vaccination both contracted markedly at late timepoints after vaccination, which fits with T cell responses waning over time. The study was limited by a small number of convalescent patients and lacked early post-infection timepoints. For convalescent patients, new clones induced by the vaccine made up most of the post-vaccine spike-reactive repertoire, and these new clones were largely distinct from the clones induced by infection.

This receptor was taken from a human donor who had a prior SARS-CoV-2 infection. This sequence uses TRBV30 and TRBJ1-4, with the identity of the D gene unclear. The starting material was CD4+ T cells from PBMCs cultured with HCoV-NL63 spike peptides, obtained before COVID-19 vaccination. The meaning of the sample's cell subset or site label: HCoV-NL63 spike overlapping peptide pool stimulation. DNA sequence: TGTGCCTGGAGCAGGTCGGCGATCGAAAAACTGTTTTTT. This encodes CAWSRSAIEKLFF.